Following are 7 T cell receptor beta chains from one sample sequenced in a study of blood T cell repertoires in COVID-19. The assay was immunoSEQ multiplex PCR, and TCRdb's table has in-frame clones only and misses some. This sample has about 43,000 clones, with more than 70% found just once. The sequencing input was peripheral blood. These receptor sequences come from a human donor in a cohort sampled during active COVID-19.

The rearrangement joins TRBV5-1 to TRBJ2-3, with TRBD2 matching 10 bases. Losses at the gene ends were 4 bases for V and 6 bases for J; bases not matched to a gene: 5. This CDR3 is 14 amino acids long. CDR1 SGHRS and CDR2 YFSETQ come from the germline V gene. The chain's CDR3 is CASSGLAGEDTQYF. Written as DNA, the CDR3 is TGCGCCAGCAGCGGTCTAGCGGGAGAGGATACGCAGTATTTT.

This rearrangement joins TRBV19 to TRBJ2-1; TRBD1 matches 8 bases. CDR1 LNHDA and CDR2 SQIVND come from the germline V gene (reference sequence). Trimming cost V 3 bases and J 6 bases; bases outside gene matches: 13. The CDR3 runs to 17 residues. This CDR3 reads CASSMGRWTGTLNEQFF. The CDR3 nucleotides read TGTGCCAGTAGTATGGGTAGATGGACAGGGACCCTCAATGAGCAGTTCTTC.

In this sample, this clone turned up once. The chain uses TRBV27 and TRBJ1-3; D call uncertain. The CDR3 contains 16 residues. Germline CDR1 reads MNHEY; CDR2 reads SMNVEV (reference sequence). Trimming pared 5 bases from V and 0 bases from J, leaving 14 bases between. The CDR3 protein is CASSRWGGNSGNTIYF. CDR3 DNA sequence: TGTGCCAGCAGTCGGTGGGGAGGGAACTCTGGAAACACCATATATTTT.

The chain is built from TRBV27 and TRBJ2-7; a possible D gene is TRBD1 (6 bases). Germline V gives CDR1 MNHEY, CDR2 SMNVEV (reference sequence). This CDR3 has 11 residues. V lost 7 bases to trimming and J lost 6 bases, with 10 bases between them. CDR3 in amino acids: CASISGAEQYF. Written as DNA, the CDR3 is TGTGCCAGCATTTCAGGGGCCGAGCAGTACTTC.

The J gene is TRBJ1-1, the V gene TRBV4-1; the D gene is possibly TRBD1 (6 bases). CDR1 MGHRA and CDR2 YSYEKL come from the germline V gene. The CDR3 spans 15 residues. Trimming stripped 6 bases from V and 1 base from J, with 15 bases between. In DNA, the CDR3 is TGCGCCAGCAGAATGGGGGGGCTGACGAACACTGAAGCTTTCTTT. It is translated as CASRMGGLTNTEAFF.

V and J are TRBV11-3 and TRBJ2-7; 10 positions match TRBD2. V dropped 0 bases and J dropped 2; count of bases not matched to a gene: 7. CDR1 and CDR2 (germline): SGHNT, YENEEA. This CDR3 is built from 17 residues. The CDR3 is CASSLDSLAGVTYEQYF. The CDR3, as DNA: TGTGCCAGCAGCTTAGATTCCCTAGCGGGAGTAACCTACGAGCAGTACTTC.

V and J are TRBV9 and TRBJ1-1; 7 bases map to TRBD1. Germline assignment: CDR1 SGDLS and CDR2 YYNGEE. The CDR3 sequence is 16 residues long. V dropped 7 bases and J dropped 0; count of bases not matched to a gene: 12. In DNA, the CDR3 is TGTGCCAGCGGAAGGACCTCCGGGACAGTGAACACTGAAGCTTTCTTT. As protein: CASGRTSGTVNTEAFF.